These T cell receptor beta chains were read from a single sample in a study of T cell repertoires and HLA-DP antigens. Profiled with immunoSEQ multiplex PCR; TCRdb holds only in-frame clones, not every one. The sample consists of approximately 89,000 clones, about 89% of them appearing once. The antigens for these receptors are not known. Sequencing input: CD4+ T cells from PBMCs. These receptors came from a man aged 50 to 59 in good health and CMV-seronegative. CDR3s include the opening cysteine and the closing phenylalanine or tryptophan. Fields, in order: V gene, D gene, clone size, J gene, CDR3 protein, CDR3 DNA. A D gene is named only where the DNA matches it firmly. Not every row has a clone size; where given, it reads once, few, many or a size class.

TRBV19	.	.	TRBJ2-7	CASSIEGSRSYEQYF	TGTGCCAGTAGTATTGAGGGGTCCAGGTCCTACGAGCAGTACTTC
TRBV6-5	TRBD2	.	TRBJ2-7	CASFKLADSYEQYF	TGTGCCAGCTTTAAGCTAGCGGATTCCTACGAGCAGTACTTC
TRBV7-2	TRBD2	.	TRBJ2-1	CASSPTRTSGKNEQFF	TGTGCCAGCAGCCCCACCCGGACTAGCGGGAAGAATGAGCAGTTCTTC
TRBV15	.	few	TRBJ1-5	CATSKTGVGNQPQHF	TGTGCCACCAGCAAGACAGGCGTGGGGAATCAGCCCCAGCATTTT
TRBV7-9	.	.	TRBJ2-1	CASSLALRETGNEQFF	TGTGCCAGCAGCTTAGCGCTTAGGGAGACGGGGAATGAGCAGTTCTTC
TRBV16	.	.	TRBJ2-4	CASSQLGGGIAKNIQYF	TGTGCCAGCAGCCAACTCGGCGGAGGTATAGCCAAAAACATTCAGTACTTC
TRBV7-9	.	.	TRBJ1-2	CASSLGGYGYTF	TGTGCCAGCAGCTTAGGCGGCTATGGCTACACCTTC
TRBV28	TRBD1	.	TRBJ1-4	CASSTSGTGGEKLFF	TGTGCCAGCAGTACCTCCGGGACAGGGGGTGAAAAACTGTTTTTT
TRBV2	TRBD1	.	TRBJ1-1	CASRDRAEGTEAFF	TGTGCCAGCAGAGACAGGGCCGAAGGGACTGAAGCTTTCTTT
TRBV6-8	TRBD2	.	TRBJ2-1	CANSGGGYSYNEQFF	TGTGCCAACAGTGGCGGGGGGTACTCCTACAATGAGCAGTTCTTC
TRBV11-3	TRBD2	.	TRBJ2-2	CASSPGLAGGTGELFF	TGTGCCAGCAGCCCGGGACTAGCGGGTGGCACCGGGGAGCTGTTTTTT
TRBV18	.	.	TRBJ2-1	CASSPRRDEQFF	TGTGCCAGCTCACCACGGCGGGATGAGCAGTTCTTC
TRBV9	.	.	TRBJ1-2	CASSGRRETKIYGYTF	TGTGCCAGCAGCGGCCGCCGGGAGACGAAAATCTATGGCTACACCTTC
TRBV4-3	.	many	TRBJ1-3	CASSQGGSAGNTIYF	TGCGCCAGCAGCCAAGGAGGGAGTGCTGGAAACACCATATATTTT
TRBV30	TRBD2	.	TRBJ2-6	CACSRGGASGGANVLTF	TGTGCCTGTTCCCGGGGGGGCGCCTCGGGTGGGGCCAACGTCCTGACTTTC
TRBV5-1	.	.	TRBJ2-2	CASSLAKGSAGELFF	TGCGCCAGCAGCTTGGCCAAGGGGTCCGCCGGGGAGCTGTTTTTT
TRBV5-1	.	.	TRBJ2-3	CASSRDRTGDTQYF	TGCGCCAGCAGTCGGGATCGAACTGGAGATACGCAGTATTTT
TRBV2	TRBD2	.	TRBJ2-1	CASSEFIAGAYNEQFF	TGTGCCAGCAGTGAATTTATAGCGGGGGCCTACAATGAGCAGTTCTTC
TRBV7-7	.	.	TRBJ1-4	CASSPDTGEKLFF	TGTGCTAGCAGCCCCGATACAGGGGAAAAACTGTTTTTT
TRBV6-1	TRBD1	.	TRBJ2-7	CASSEAPGTGAYEQYF	TGTGCCAGCAGTGAGGCCCCCGGGACAGGAGCCTACGAGCAGTACTTC
TRBV11-2	.	.	TRBJ2-5	CASSSGRNQETQYF	TGTGCCAGCAGCTCCGGACGCAACCAAGAGACCCAGTACTTC
TRBV19	TRBD1	.	TRBJ2-7	CASSRTSGQTYEQYF	TGTGCCAGTAGTAGAACCTCGGGACAGACCTACGAGCAGTACTTC
TRBV5-6	.	.	TRBJ1-1	CASSPRVSRNTEAFF	TGTGCCAGCAGCCCACGGGTCTCCAGGAACACTGAAGCTTTCTTT
TRBV30	TRBD1	.	TRBJ1-4	CAWQTGGTGEKLFF	TGTGCCTGGCAAACAGGGGGCACGGGTGAAAAACTGTTTTTT
TRBV20-1	.	once	TRBJ2-3	CSATHTDTQYF	TGCAGTGCTACTCATACAGATACGCAGTATTTT
TRBV27	.	.	TRBJ2-7	CANPIIGGTYEQYF	TGTGCCAACCCCATTATAGGGGGGACATACGAGCAGTACTTC
TRBV19	TRBD2	.	TRBJ2-5	CASSIDNSGGTQYF	TGTGCCAGTAGTATAGATAATAGCGGGGGGACCCAGTACTTC
TRBV11-2	.	.	TRBJ2-7	CASSVVGTPSYEQYF	TGTGCCAGCAGCGTAGTGGGGACTCCTTCCTACGAGCAGTACTTC
TRBV27	.	.	TRBJ2-3	CASSLTRPFLDTQYF	TGTGCCAGCAGTTTGACAAGGCCTTTTCTAGATACGCAGTATTTT
TRBV20-1	.	many	TRBJ1-2	CSASAGNGYTF	TGCAGTGCTAGCGCAGGGAATGGCTACACCTTC
TRBV5-4	.	.	TRBJ2-7	CAGEIGGGLSEQYF	TGTGCCGGGGAAATCGGAGGGGGTCTCAGCGAGCAGTACTTC
TRBV12-5	.	.	TRBJ2-1	CASGPTRGYNEQFF	TGTGCTAGTGGTCCCACTCGGGGTTACAATGAGCAGTTCTTC
TRBV25-1	.	.	TRBJ1-5	CASRGRGDQPQHF	TGTGCCAGCAGAGGGCGAGGAGATCAGCCCCAGCATTTT
TRBV7-9	.	.	TRBJ1-3	CASSLGFSGNTIYF	TGTGCCAGCAGCTTAGGCTTCTCTGGAAACACCATATATTTT
TRBV9	.	.	TRBJ2-2	CASNSGAANTGELFF	TGTGCCAGCAATTCAGGGGCCGCGAACACCGGGGAGCTGTTTTTT
TRBV2	TRBD2	.	TRBJ2-1	CASSGLAGEKNEQFF	TGTGCCAGCAGTGGACTAGCGGGAGAGAAGAATGAGCAGTTCTTC
TRBV28	.	.	TRBJ1-1	CASSLNEEAFF	TGTGCCAGCAGTTTGAACGAGGAAGCTTTCTTT
TRBV18	.	.	TRBJ2-5	CASSPGEETQYF	TGTGCCAGCTCACCAGGGGAAGAGACCCAGTACTTC
TRBV29-1	TRBD2	once	TRBJ2-3	CSVGLAGLGSDTQYF	TGCAGCGTCGGACTAGCGGGATTAGGTTCAGATACGCAGTATTTT
TRBV7-9	.	.	TRBJ1-4	CASSLDGATNEKLFF	TGTGCCAGCAGCTTAGATGGTGCAACTAATGAAAAACTGTTTTTT
TRBV13	.	few	TRBJ1-2	CASSLRQAGSYGYTF	TGTGCCAGCAGCTTAAGACAGGCTGGCAGCTATGGCTACACCTTC
TRBV7-2	.	.	TRBJ1-2	CASSLDRPYGYTF	TGTGCCAGCAGCTTAGACCGACCCTATGGCTACACCTTC
TRBV7-9	.	.	TRBJ1-2	CASSLMTGYGYTF	TGTGCCAGCAGCTTGATGACAGGATATGGCTACACCTTC
TRBV6-1	.	.	TRBJ2-7	CASDSAYEQYF	TGTGCCAGCGATTCCGCTTACGAGCAGTACTTC
TRBV4-1	TRBD2	.	TRBJ2-1	CASSLRLAGGEGEQFF	TGCGCCAGCAGCCTCCGACTAGCGGGGGGGGAAGGTGAGCAGTTCTTC
TRBV7-8	.	.	TRBJ1-1	CASSLATGVGAFF	TGTGCCAGCAGCTTAGCGACGGGAGTCGGGGCTTTCTTT
TRBV5-1	.	.	TRBJ2-3	CASSLGGKVDTQYF	TGCGCCAGCAGCTTAGGAGGCAAGGTAGATACGCAGTATTTT
TRBV30	.	.	TRBJ1-2	CAWSPWTFSEGSYGYTF	TGTGCCTGGAGTCCTTGGACATTTAGTGAGGGTTCCTATGGCTACACCTTC
TRBV5-8	.	.	TRBJ1-4	CASSLGRNNEKLFF	TGTGCCAGCAGCTTGGGACGGAATAATGAAAAACTGTTTTTT
TRBV6-1	.	.	TRBJ1-6	CASSGSGTRRIYNSPLHF	TGTGCCAGCAGTGGATCGGGGACTCGACGCATTTATAATTCACCCCTCCACTTT
TRBV7-2	.	.	TRBJ1-2	CASSLEVRRGYTF	TGTGCCAGCAGCTTAGAGGTTCGGCGGGGCTACACCTTC
TRBV7-2	.	.	TRBJ2-5	CASSLREGETQYF	TGTGCCAGCAGCTTAAGAGAGGGAGAGACCCAGTACTTC
TRBV5-1	TRBD1	.	TRBJ2-1	CASGPTGGAYNEQFF	TGCGCCAGCGGTCCGACAGGGGGCGCCTACAATGAGCAGTTCTTC
TRBV28	.	.	TRBJ1-1	CASTSGVGEAFF	TGTGCCAGCACCTCAGGGGTGGGTGAAGCTTTCTTT
TRBV15	.	.	TRBJ2-7	CATSREGGGATYEQYF	TGTGCCACCAGCAGAGAAGGAGGCGGAGCCACCTACGAGCAGTACTTC
TRBV29-1	TRBD2	few	TRBJ2-7	CSGSGLAGGSEQYF	TGCAGCGGATCCGGACTAGCGGGGGGAAGCGAGCAGTACTTC
TRBV10-3	TRBD1	.	TRBJ2-2	CAISQGAPTGELFF	TGTGCCATCAGTCAGGGGGCGCCCACCGGGGAGCTGTTTTTT